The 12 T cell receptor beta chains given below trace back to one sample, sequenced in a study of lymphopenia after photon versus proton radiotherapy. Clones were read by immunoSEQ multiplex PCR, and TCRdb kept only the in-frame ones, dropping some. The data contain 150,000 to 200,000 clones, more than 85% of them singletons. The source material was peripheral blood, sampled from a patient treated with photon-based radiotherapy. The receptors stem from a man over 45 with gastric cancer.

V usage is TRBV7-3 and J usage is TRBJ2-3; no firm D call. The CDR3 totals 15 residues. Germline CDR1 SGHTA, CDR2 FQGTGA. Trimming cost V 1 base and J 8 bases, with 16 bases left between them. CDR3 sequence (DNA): TGTGCCAGCAGCTTAATGTCTGGCAATTCGGGTACGCAGTATTTT. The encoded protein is CASSLMSGNSGTQYF.

CDR3 bases: TGTGCTAGTGGTTTGGCCCCCCACGCGGACTCCGATTACACCGGGGAGCTGTTTTTT. It codes for CASGLAPHADSDYTGELFF. The V and J genes are TRBV12-5 and TRBJ2-2; a weak D match, TRBD2 (5 bases). V lost 1 base and J 3 bases, leaving 21 bases between the germline ends. Germline V gene data show CDR1 as LGHNT and CDR2 as FRNRAP. The CDR3 covers 19 residues.

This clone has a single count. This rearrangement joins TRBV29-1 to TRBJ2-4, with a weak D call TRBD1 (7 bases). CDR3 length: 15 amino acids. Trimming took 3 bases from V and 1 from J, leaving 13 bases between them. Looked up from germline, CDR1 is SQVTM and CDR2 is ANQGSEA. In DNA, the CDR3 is TGCAGCGTTGAGGGCCCAGGGGGGGCCAAAAACATTCAGTACTTC. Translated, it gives CSVEGPGGAKNIQYF.

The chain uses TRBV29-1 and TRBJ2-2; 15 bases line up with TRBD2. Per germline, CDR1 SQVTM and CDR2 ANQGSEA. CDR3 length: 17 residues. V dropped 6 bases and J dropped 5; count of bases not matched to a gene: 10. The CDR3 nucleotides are TGCAGCGTAGCTGGACTAGCGGGAGGGCTCGGGACCGGGGAGCTGTTTTTT. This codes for CSVAGLAGGLGTGELFF.

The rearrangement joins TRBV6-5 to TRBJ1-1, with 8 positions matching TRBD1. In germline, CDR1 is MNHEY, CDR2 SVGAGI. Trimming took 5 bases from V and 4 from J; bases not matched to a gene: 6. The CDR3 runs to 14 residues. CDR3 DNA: TGTGCCAGCAGTGCGTGGACAGGGCGCACTGAAGCTTTCTTT. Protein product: CASSAWTGRTEAFF.

The CDR3 sequence: CASSRLGNYTGELFF. For the CDR3, the DNA is TGTGCCAGCAGCAGACTAGGGAATTACACCGGGGAGCTGTTTTTT. The rearrangement uses TRBV21-1 and TRBJ2-2; the listed D gene, TRBD2, was not tested against the DNA. TRBV21-1 constitutes a pseudogene. The CDR3 covers 15 residues.

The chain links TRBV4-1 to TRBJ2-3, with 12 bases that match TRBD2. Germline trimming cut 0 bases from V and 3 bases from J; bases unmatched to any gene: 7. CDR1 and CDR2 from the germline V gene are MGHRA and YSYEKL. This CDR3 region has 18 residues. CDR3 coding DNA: TGCGCCAGCAGCCAAGATACACTAGCGGGAGGAGCGACAGATACGCAGTATTTT. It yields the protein CASSQDTLAGGATDTQYF.

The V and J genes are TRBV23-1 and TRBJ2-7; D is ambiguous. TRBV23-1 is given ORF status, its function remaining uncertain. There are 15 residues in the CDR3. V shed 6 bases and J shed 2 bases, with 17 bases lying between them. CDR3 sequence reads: CASSFSYARPYEQYF. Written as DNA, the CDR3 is TGCGCCAGCAGCTTCTCATATGCCAGGCCCTACGAGCAGTACTTC.

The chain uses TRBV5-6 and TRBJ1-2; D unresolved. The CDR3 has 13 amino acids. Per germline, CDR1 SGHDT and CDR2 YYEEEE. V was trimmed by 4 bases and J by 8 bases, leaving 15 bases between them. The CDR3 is CASSPDGVGGYTF. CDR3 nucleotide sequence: TGTGCCAGCAGCCCGGACGGAGTTGGCGGCTACACCTTC.

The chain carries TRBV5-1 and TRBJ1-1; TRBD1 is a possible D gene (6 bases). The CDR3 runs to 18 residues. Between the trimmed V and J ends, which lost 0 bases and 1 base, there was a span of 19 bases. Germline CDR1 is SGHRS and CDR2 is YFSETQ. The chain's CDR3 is CASSLAGQGNPWNTEAFF. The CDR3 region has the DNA TGCGCCAGCAGCTTGGCGGGCCAGGGGAACCCGTGGAACACTGAAGCTTTCTTT. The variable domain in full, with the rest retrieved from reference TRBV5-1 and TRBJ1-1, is KAGVTQTPRYLIKTRGQQVTLSCSPISGHRSVSWYQQTPGQGLQFLFEYFSETQRNKGNFPGRFSGRQFSNSRSEMNVSTLELGDSALYLCASSLAGQGNPWNTEAFFGQGTRLTVV.

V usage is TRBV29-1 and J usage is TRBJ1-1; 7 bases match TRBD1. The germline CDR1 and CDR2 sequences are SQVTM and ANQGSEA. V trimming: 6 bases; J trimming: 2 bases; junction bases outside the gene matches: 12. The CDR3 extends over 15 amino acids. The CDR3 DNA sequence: TGCAGCGTAGATAAGGGACAGAAAGTTAACACTGAAGCTTTCTTT. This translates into CSVDKGQKVNTEAFF.

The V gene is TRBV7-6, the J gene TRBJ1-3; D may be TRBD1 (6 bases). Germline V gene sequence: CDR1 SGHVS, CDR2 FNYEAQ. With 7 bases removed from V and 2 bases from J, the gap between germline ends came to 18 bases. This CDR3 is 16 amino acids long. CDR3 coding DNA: TGTGCCAGCACCACCCGGAGGGGGGCGGCTGGAAACACCATATATTTT. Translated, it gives CASTTRRGAAGNTIYF.